This TCR beta chain was documented in a study of blood T cell repertoires in COVID-19. The V and J ends lost 0 bases and 5 bases, in that order; junction bases with no gene match: 5. Per the germline V gene, CDR1 is SGHRS and CDR2 is YFSETQ. This CDR3 has 16 residues. The data were produced by immunoSEQ multiplex PCR, yet TCRdb's version contains in-frame clones alone and is incomplete. The sample records about 240,000 clones, under 85% being singletons. This clone was seen just once. The V call is TRBV5-1, the J call TRBJ2-3, with 11 bases identical to TRBD1. This receptor was taken from a human donor in a cohort sampled during active COVID-19. Sequenced material: peripheral blood. CDR3 sequence (DNA): TGCGCCAGCAGCTTGGCGGACAGGGGGCGAATAGATACGCAGTATTTT. It translates to CASSLADRGRIDTQYF. Combining the CDR3 with reference TRBV5-1 and TRBJ2-3 gives the whole variable domain KAGVTQTPRYLIKTRGQQVTLSCSPISGHRSVSWYQQTPGQGLQFLFEYFSETQRNKGNFPGRFSGRQFSNSRSEMNVSTLELGDSALYLCASSLADRGRIDTQYFGPGTRLTVL.